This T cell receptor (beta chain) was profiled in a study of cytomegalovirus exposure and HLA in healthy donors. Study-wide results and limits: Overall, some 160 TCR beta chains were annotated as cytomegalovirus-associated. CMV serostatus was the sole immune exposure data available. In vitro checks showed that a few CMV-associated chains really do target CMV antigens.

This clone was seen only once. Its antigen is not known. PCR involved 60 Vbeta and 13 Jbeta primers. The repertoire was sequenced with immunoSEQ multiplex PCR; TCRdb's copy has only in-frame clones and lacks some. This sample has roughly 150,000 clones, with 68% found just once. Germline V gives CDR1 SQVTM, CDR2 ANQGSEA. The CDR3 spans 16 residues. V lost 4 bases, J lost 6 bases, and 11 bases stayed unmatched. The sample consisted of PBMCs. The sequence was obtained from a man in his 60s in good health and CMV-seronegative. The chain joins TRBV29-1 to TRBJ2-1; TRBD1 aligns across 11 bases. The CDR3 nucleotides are TGCAGCGTTGCCCTCTGGGGGACAGGGGGTTCCAATGAGCAGTTCTTC. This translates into CSVALWGTGGSNEQFF.